The present T cell receptor (beta chain) was sequenced within a study of T cell repertoires in cytomegalovirus infection. Study summary: Public TCR beta signatures indicated both CMV infection and matching HLA type.

This CDR3 comprises 17 residues. The germline V gene encodes CDR1 KGHDR and CDR2 SFDVKD. The J segment lost 2 bases and the V segment lost 5 bases, leaving 7 bases of the junction unmatched. This clonotype appeared a few times. TCRdb redid the calling of the reads with MiXCR, one entry per CDR3 protein. The repertoire holds about 530,000 distinct CDR3 sequences, with around 27% as singletons. This TCR was recovered from a human donor in good health (CMV status not recorded). Some clones in this sample may be carry-over from other donors' samples. Source material: PBMCs. The chain uses TRBV24-1 and TRBJ2-7; TRBD2 matches at 14 bases. CDR3 sequence (DNA): TGTGCCACCAGTGCCGGACTAGCGGGAGGCGGTACCTACGAGCAGTACTTC. Translated, it gives CATSAGLAGGGTYEQYF.